The 27 T cell receptor beta chains in this list originate from one sample, sequenced in a study of T cell responses to AZD1222 COVID-19 vaccine. Assay: immunoSEQ multiplex PCR; the TCRdb copy retains only in-frame clones and omits some. The data hold about 150,000 clones, with roughly 90% observed a single time. The sequencing used peripheral blood, collected on day 0 of AZD1222 vaccination. The receptors were sampled from an adult in good health.

The chain is built from TRBV27 and TRBJ2-1, with TRBD1 matching 8 bases. The CDR3 has 14 residues. V was pared by 6 bases and J by 2 bases, with 3 bases of the junction left unmatched. Germline CDR1 MNHEY, CDR2 SMNVEV (reference sequence). The CDR3 sequence: CASSTGGTYNEQFF. The CDR3 coding sequence is TGTGCCAGCAGCACAGGGGGAACCTACAATGAGCAGTTCTTC.

This chain joins TRBV12-5 and TRBJ1-5; D might be TRBD1 (5 bases). The V gene's germline CDR1 is LGHNT and CDR2 FRNRAP. The CDR3 consists of 19 residues. Trimming pared 0 bases from V and 0 bases from J, leaving 18 bases between. In DNA, the CDR3 is TGTGCTAGTGGTTTGGTACTTTTCGGGAAGGGGCGTAGCAATCAGCCCCAGCATTTT. It translates to CASGLVLFGKGRSNQPQHF.

The chain couples TRBV7-8 to TRBJ2-3; D may match TRBD1 or TRBD2 (5 bases each). V was shortened by 4 bases and J by 2 bases, with 7 bases between the two germline ends. CDR1 and CDR2 from the germline V gene are SGHVS and FQNEAQ. The length of the CDR3 is 13 residues. The CDR3 DNA follows: TGTGCCAGCAGCTACGGGGCCACAGATACGCAGTATTTT. Its protein product is CASSYGATDTQYF.

The chain joins TRBV5-1 to TRBJ2-1, with TRBD2 matching 9 bases. V dropped 4 bases and J dropped 0; count of bases not matched to a gene: 5. There are 16 residues in the CDR3. Germline loops: CDR1 SGHRS, CDR2 YFSETQ. DNA of the CDR3: TGCGCCAGCAGCGTCAATAGCGGGGGCTCCTACAATGAGCAGTTCTTC. This gives the protein CASSVNSGGSYNEQFF.

This clone was seen only once. This chain joins TRBV5-4 and TRBJ2-2; D not resolved. The CDR3 contains 12 residues. The V gene's germline CDR1 is SGHNT and CDR2 YYREEE (reference sequence). Trimming took 4 bases from V and 7 from J, leaving 8 bases between them. Here the CDR3 DNA reads TGTGCCAGCAGCCCAATAGGCGGGGAGCTGTTTTTT. Protein: CASSPIGGELFF.

This clone has a handful of counts. The chain employs TRBV10-1 and TRBJ2-7; D remains ambiguous. Trimming pared 2 bases from V and 0 bases from J, leaving 8 bases between. Germline V gives CDR1 WNHNN, CDR2 SYGVQD (reference sequence). The CDR3 covers 14 residues. CDR3 loop: CASSEDPHSYEQYF. In DNA form, the CDR3 reads TGCGCCAGCAGTGAGGACCCCCACTCCTACGAGCAGTACTTC.

The chain couples TRBV5-6 to TRBJ1-4; weak D call: TRBD1 (5 bases). CDR3 length equals 15 residues. Germline-derived CDR1 and CDR2 are SGHDT and YYEEEE. The ends were cut back, 1 base at V and 5 bases at J, with 12 bases in the middle. This chain's CDR3 is CASSLPGADNEKLFF. DNA for the CDR3: TGTGCCAGCAGCTTGCCCGGGGCCGACAATGAAAAACTGTTTTTT.

This chain uses TRBV18 with TRBJ2-1; 7 bases agree with TRBD1. The CDR3 has 13 residues. Germline CDR1 is KGHSH and CDR2 is LQKENI. The junction had 3 bases not matched to a gene; V was cut back by 4 bases and J by 6 bases. The CDR3 protein is CASSLTGVNEQFF. CDR3 nucleotides: TGTGCCAGCTCACTTACAGGGGTCAATGAGCAGTTCTTC.

V is TRBV7-9 and J is TRBJ1-1; D perhaps matches TRBD1 (5 bases). CDR1 and CDR2 (germline): SEHNR, FQNEAQ (reference sequence). This CDR3 comprises 11 residues. V was clipped by 9 bases and J by 5 bases, with 10 bases between them. The CDR3 nucleotides read TGTGCCAGTACCGGGGGAACTGAAGCTTTCTTT. Its protein product is CASTGGTEAFF.

The chain is built from TRBV30 and TRBJ1-4, with TRBD1 as a possible D gene (5 bases). CDR3 size: 14 residues. Trimming cost V 5 bases and J 8 bases, with 18 bases left between them. Germline assignment: CDR1 GTSNPN and CDR2 SVGIG (reference sequence). The chain's CDR3 is CAWAPREGREKLFF. The DNA of the CDR3 is TGTGCCTGGGCCCCCCGAGAGGGGCGGGAAAAACTGTTTTTT.

This clone was picked up a small number of times. The same CDR3 arises from other DNA sequences in this sample as well. The rearrangement links TRBV2 to TRBJ1-2, with D possibly matching TRBD1 (5 bases). V gave up 8 bases and J gave up 2 bases, with 12 bases separating them. Germline CDR1 SNHLY, CDR2 FYNNEI. This CDR3 spans 13 amino acids. CDR3 amino acids: CASLTGTNYGYTF. As DNA, the CDR3 is TGTGCCAGCCTGACCGGGACCAACTATGGCTACACCTTC.

The chain links TRBV16 to TRBJ1-2; D gene unclear. The CDR3 runs to 13 residues. The germline gives CDR1 KGHSY, CDR2 FQNENV. Trimming pared 4 bases from V and 7 bases from J, leaving 13 bases between. The CDR3 reads CASSPFEEAGYTF. The CDR3, as DNA: TGTGCCAGCAGCCCATTTGAGGAGGCTGGCTACACCTTC.

The chain couples TRBV7-3 to TRBJ2-1; the D is unclear. Deletions cut 5 bases from V and 2 bases from J, with 16 bases between. The CDR3 has 16 residues. CDR1 and CDR2 from the germline V gene are SGHTA and FQGTGA. The CDR3 DNA sequence: TGTGCCAGCAGCCCTCTCGCAGTAGGGACCTACAATGAGCAGTTCTTC. Amino acid sequence: CASSPLAVGTYNEQFF.

The chain couples TRBV9 to TRBJ1-3; 9 positions match TRBD1. Trimming at V came to 1 base and at J to 0 bases, leaving 11 bases not matched to a gene. The length of the CDR3 is 19 residues. In germline, CDR1 is SGDLS, CDR2 YYNGEE. CDR3 sequence: CASSVLDRGSGNSGNTIYF. CDR3 DNA: TGTGCCAGCAGCGTACTAGACAGGGGGAGTGGGAACTCTGGAAACACCATATATTTT.

This sequence joins TRBV7-9 and TRBJ1-2; D perhaps matches TRBD1 (5 bases). The CDR3 totals 16 residues. Trimming stripped 6 bases from V and 6 bases from J, with 23 bases between. Germline assignment: CDR1 SEHNR and CDR2 FQNEAQ (reference sequence). The CDR3 spells CASSLRGNRMKNGYTF. The CDR3 DNA reads TGTGCCAGCAGTCTTAGAGGGAACAGGATGAAGAATGGCTACACCTTC. Filled out from reference TRBV7-9 and TRBJ1-2, the complete variable domain reads DTGVSQNPRHKITKRGQNVTFRCDPISEHNRLYWYRQTLGQGPEFLTYFQNEAQLEKSRLLSDRFSAERPKGSFSTLEIQRTEQGDSAMYLCASSLRGNRMKNGYTFGSGTRLTVV.

This chain joins TRBV30 and TRBJ2-2; D possibly matches TRBD1 or TRBD2 (6 bases each). V dropped 5 bases and J dropped 6 bases, with 13 bases sitting between them. From germline, CDR1 is GTSNPN and CDR2 SVGIG (reference sequence). The CDR3 loop spans 13 amino acids. In DNA, the CDR3 is TGTGCCTGGGGAGGGAAGGGGGCCGGGGAGCTGTTTTTT. Translation gives CAWGGKGAGELFF.

This clone appeared a single time. V usage is TRBV5-6 and J usage is TRBJ2-5, with D perhaps being TRBD1 or TRBD2 (5 bases each). Looked up from germline, CDR1 is SGHDT and CDR2 is YYEEEE. This CDR3 has 14 residues. The V and J ends lost 0 bases and 4 bases respectively, with 10 bases between them. CDR3: CASSLVSGGETQYF. CDR3 DNA sequence: TGTGCCAGCAGCTTGGTGTCTGGGGGAGAGACCCAGTACTTC. The full variable domain, rest sourced from reference TRBV5-6 and TRBJ2-5, is DAGVTQSPTHLIKTRGQQVTLRCSPKSGHDTVSWYQQALGQGPQFIFQYYEEEERQRGNFPDRFSGHQFPNYSSELNVNALLLGDSALYLCASSLVSGGETQYFGPGTRLLVL.

The CDR3: CASSLAGSNTGELFF. In nucleotides, the CDR3 is TGTGCCAGCAGCTTAGCGGGGTCTAACACCGGGGAGCTGTTTTTT. The rearrangement joins TRBV13 to TRBJ2-2; the D gene is possibly TRBD2 (5 bases). This CDR3 region has 15 residues. V was cut by 1 base and J by 2 bases, with 8 bases left in between. Germline CDR1 is PRHDT and CDR2 is FYEKMQ (reference sequence).

The chain carries TRBV19 and TRBJ1-2; D perhaps matches TRBD1 (5 bases). CDR1 is LNHDA, CDR2 SQIVND, per germline (reference sequence). The V and J ends lost 8 bases and 4 bases respectively, with 17 bases between them. The CDR3 is made up of 14 amino acids. CDR3 coding DNA: TGTGCCAGTCGGCCAGGGCAGCGGTTCTATGGCTACACCTTC. Its protein is CASRPGQRFYGYTF.

J is TRBJ2-6 and V is TRBV4-2; no firm D call. CDR1 is LGHNA and CDR2 is YNFKEQ in the germline V gene. The CDR3 runs to 16 residues. V lost 0 bases and J lost 1, with 7 bases in between. CDR3 residues: CASSQEGQSGANVLTF. DNA for the CDR3: TGTGCCAGCAGCCAAGAAGGCCAATCTGGGGCCAACGTCCTGACTTTC.

This sequence joins TRBV29-1 and TRBJ1-5, with 7 positions matching TRBD1. This CDR3 is built from 12 residues. With V trimmed by 4 bases and J by 6 bases, 3 bases remained unmatched. The germline gives CDR1 SQVTM, CDR2 ANQGSEA. The CDR3 sequence is CSVGQGGQPQHF. In DNA, the CDR3 is TGCAGCGTTGGACAGGGAGGTCAGCCCCAGCATTTT.

Details on this clone: In the same sample, other DNA sequences code for this CDR3. The V gene is TRBV7-3, the J gene TRBJ1-1; D is undetermined. Germline V lookup: CDR1 SGHTA, CDR2 FQGTGA. V was cut by 2 bases and J by 1 base, with 5 bases left in between. The CDR3 is 13 amino acids. CDR3 residues: CASSLLGNTEAFF. CDR3 DNA sequence: TGTGCCAGCAGCTTACTCGGGAACACTGAAGCTTTCTTT.

This CDR3 is CAWSWPSGRKNIQYF. The CDR3 coding sequence is TGTGCCTGGAGTTGGCCTAGCGGAAGAAAAAACATTCAGTACTTC. This rearrangement joins TRBV30 to TRBJ2-4, with 7 bases matching TRBD2. J lost 4 bases, V lost 2 bases, and 8 bases had no gene match. Germline V gene data show CDR1 as GTSNPN and CDR2 as SVGIG (reference sequence). The CDR3 is 15 amino acids.

This clone appeared once. The chain recombines TRBV10-2 with TRBJ1-1; tentative D call: TRBD1 (5 bases). The CDR3 is 14 amino acids. Germline V gives CDR1 WSHSY, CDR2 SAAADI. The V and J ends lost 3 bases and 10 bases respectively, with 18 bases between them. This chain's CDR3 is CASSDPGGSVGAFF. DNA for the CDR3: TGCGCCAGCAGTGACCCCGGGGGGAGTGTAGGAGCTTTCTTT.

This rearrangement joins TRBV29-1 to TRBJ1-1, with D uncertain. The ends were cut back, 4 bases at V and 0 bases at J, with 9 bases in the middle. The V gene's germline CDR1 is SQVTM and CDR2 ANQGSEA. This CDR3 is 13 amino acids long. The CDR3 nucleotides are TGCAGCGTTGGTAGTCTCATGAACACTGAAGCTTTCTTT. Protein product: CSVGSLMNTEAFF.

This clone was seen a single time. The chain carries TRBV19 and TRBJ2-2, with D perhaps TRBD1 (5 bases). Germline V CDR1 and CDR2: LNHDA, SQIVND (reference sequence). Trimming left V 7 bases short and J 1 base short, with 19 bases between. This CDR3 has 17 residues. CDR3 residues: CASTRVGRGLNTGELFF. CDR3 coding DNA: TGTGCCAGTACCCGGGTGGGTAGGGGATTGAACACCGGGGAGCTGTTTTTT.

This clone was counted a single time. V and J are TRBV7-2 and TRBJ1-2, with no clear D. Germline values: CDR1 SGHTA, CDR2 FQGNSA. V was cut by 6 bases and J by 4 bases, with 6 bases left in between. The CDR3 loop spans 11 amino acids. CDR3 sequence (DNA): TGTGCCAGCAGGGCAGGCTATGGCTACACCTTC. It yields the protein CASRAGYGYTF.